The 32 T cell receptor beta chains reported below all come from one sample, sequenced in a study of Ad26.COV2.S vaccination and SARS-CoV-2 variants. The protocol was immunoSEQ multiplex PCR, while the TCRdb copy is restricted to in-frame clones and leaves out a portion. The sample comprises about 94,000 clones, approximately 82% of which are singletons, and approximately 15% rests with the top ten. Source: peripheral blood, taken after recovery from COVID-19. These receptors came from a human donor who had recovered from COVID-19.

The CDR3 DNA reads as TGTGCCAGTAGTCTTGCGGTTGATATCTACGAGCAGTACTTC. Protein sequence: CASSLAVDIYEQYF. The gene calls are TRBV19 and TRBJ2-7; D gene unclear. The CDR3 spans 14 residues. Between the trimmed V and J ends, which lost 5 bases and 3 bases, there was a span of 14 bases. The germline V gene encodes CDR1 LNHDA and CDR2 SQIVND (reference sequence). The full variable domain, with the rest looked up from reference TRBV19 and TRBJ2-7, is DGGITQSPKYLFRKEGQNVTLSCEQNLNHDAMYWYRQDPGQGLRLIYYSQIVNDFQKGDIAEGYSVSREKKESFPLTVTSAQKNPTAFYLCASSLAVDIYEQYFGPGTRLTVT.

V is TRBV19 and J is TRBJ1-1; D remains ambiguous. Trimming left V 8 bases short and J 0 bases short, with 10 bases between. Germline assignment: CDR1 LNHDA and CDR2 SQIVND (reference sequence). This CDR3 region has 13 residues. CDR3 nucleotides: TGTGCCAGTTCATTCAAGATGAACACTGAAGCTTTCTTT. It yields the protein CASSFKMNTEAFF. Looking up the rest from reference TRBV19 and TRBJ1-1 gives the full variable domain: DGGITQSPKYLFRKEGQNVTLSCEQNLNHDAMYWYRQDPGQGLRLIYYSQIVNDFQKGDIAEGYSVSREKKESFPLTVTSAQKNPTAFYLCASSFKMNTEAFFGQGTRLTVV.

This chain uses TRBV18 with TRBJ2-1; 7 nucleotides align to TRBD2. The CDR3 contains 16 residues. CDR1 and CDR2 from the germline V gene are KGHSH and LQKENI. V gave up 3 bases and J gave up 9 bases; unmatched junction bases: 14. The CDR3 sequence: CASSPISAGAAGEQFF. As DNA, the CDR3 is TGTGCCAGCTCACCTATTTCTGCGGGAGCTGCCGGTGAGCAGTTCTTC.

The chain uses TRBV10-3 and TRBJ2-7, with D perhaps given as TRBD1 or TRBD2 (6 bases each). V was shortened by 9 bases and J by 0 bases, with 12 bases between the two germline ends. This CDR3 is built from 13 residues. Germline V CDR1 and CDR2: ENHRY, SYGVKD. The CDR3 sequence: CAMSGGASYEQYF. The CDR3 DNA is TGTGCCATGTCCGGGGGCGCCTCCTACGAGCAGTACTTC.

The genes are TRBV19 and TRBJ1-2; TRBD1 might be the D (6 bases). This CDR3 has 11 residues. Germline CDR1 reads LNHDA; CDR2 reads SQIVND (reference sequence). V lost 9 bases and J lost 8, with 13 bases in between. In DNA form, the CDR3 reads TGTGCCAGCCTAGACAGGCTCGGCTACACCTTC. Protein sequence: CASLDRLGYTF.

The rearrangement links TRBV28 to TRBJ2-5; no clear D. The CDR3 has 16 residues. V gave up 6 bases and J gave up 3 bases, with 20 bases separating them. Germline CDR1 MDHEN, CDR2 SYDVKM. Here the CDR3 reads CASRSRLGGWKETQYF. The CDR3 region has the DNA TGTGCCAGCAGGTCGCGATTGGGCGGATGGAAAGAGACCCAGTACTTC.

This chain uses TRBV7-9 with TRBJ1-4; maybe TRBD1 (5 bases). Germline V gene data show CDR1 as SEHNR and CDR2 as FQNEAQ (reference sequence). V was cut by 3 bases and J by 0 bases, with 14 bases left in between. The CDR3 extends over 17 amino acids. This CDR3 is CASSFDGGSTTNEKLFF. The CDR3 DNA sequence: TGTGCCAGCAGCTTCGACGGGGGGTCCACAACTAATGAAAAACTGTTTTTT.

V and J are TRBV19 and TRBJ1-5; TRBD1 matches 10 bases. The germline V gene has CDR1 LNHDA and CDR2 SQIVND (reference sequence). This CDR3 comprises 16 residues. V lost 4 bases and J lost 5; bases outside the gene matches: 8. The CDR3 bases are TGTGCCAGTAGTACGCGGGACAGGGGATCTTATCAGCCCCAGCATTTT. This gives the protein CASSTRDRGSYQPQHF.

This chain connects TRBV28 to TRBJ1-5; 7 nucleotides line up with TRBD1. Germline CDR1 reads MDHEN; CDR2 reads SYDVKM. V shed 7 bases and J 8 bases; nucleotides not matched to a gene: 5. The CDR3 covers 12 residues. The CDR3 sequence: CASTIQGKPQHF. The CDR3 DNA is TGTGCCAGCACCATACAGGGGAAGCCCCAGCATTTT.

The rearrangement uses TRBV7-9 and TRBJ2-1, with 14 positions matching TRBD2. The CDR3 extends over 19 amino acids. CDR1 is SEHNR, CDR2 FQNEAQ, per germline (reference sequence). V lost 5 bases to trimming and J lost 3 bases; unmatched junction nucleotides: 12. CDR3 DNA sequence: TGTGCCAGCAGCCCTGGGACTAGCGGGAGATACAGCAACTACAATGAGCAGTTCTTC. This sequence encodes CASSPGTSGRYSNYNEQFF.

This clone has just a few counts. This chain uses TRBV10-1 with TRBJ2-2; 10 bases agree with TRBD2. This CDR3 is built from 15 residues. V trimming: 6 bases; J trimming: 7 bases; junction bases outside the gene matches: 8. CDR1 and CDR2 from the germline V gene are WNHNN and SYGVQD (reference sequence). The CDR3 coding sequence is TGCGCCAGCAGCGATACCGGGACTAGCGTCGGGGAGCTGTTTTTT. It codes for CASSDTGTSVGELFF.

This chain connects TRBV24-1 to TRBJ2-2; no definite D call. The CDR3 covers 12 residues. Germline V gives CDR1 KGHDR, CDR2 SFDVKD. Trimming removed 0 bases at V and 7 bases at J, with 2 bases between. The CDR3 loop is CATSDLSGELFF. CDR3 DNA: TGTGCCACCAGTGATTTGAGCGGGGAGCTGTTTTTT.

This chain uses TRBV5-1 with TRBJ2-7, with 9 bases fitting TRBD1. The CDR3 extends over 15 amino acids. The J segment lost 2 bases and the V segment lost 7 bases, leaving 10 bases of the junction unmatched. Germline V gives CDR1 SGHRS, CDR2 YFSETQ. The CDR3 here is CASGSWTGATYEQYF. CDR3 coding DNA: TGCGCCAGCGGGTCCTGGACAGGGGCCACCTACGAGCAGTACTTC.

J is TRBJ1-6 and V is TRBV28; perhaps TRBD1 as D (6 bases). CDR1 is MDHEN and CDR2 is SYDVKM in the germline V gene. Trimming took off 4 bases at V and 7 bases at J, with 11 bases between the two ends. CDR3 size: 14 residues. The CDR3, as DNA: TGTGCCAGCAGTTCCGGGACATCAAATTCACCCCTCCACTTT. This sequence encodes CASSSGTSNSPLHF.

The V gene is TRBV19, the J gene TRBJ2-1; no clear D gene. The CDR3 consists of 14 residues. Germline V gives CDR1 LNHDA, CDR2 SQIVND (reference sequence). Trimming removed 5 bases from V and 0 bases from J, with 8 bases in between. The CDR3 sequence: CASSLSSSYNEQFF. The CDR3 coding sequence is TGTGCCAGTAGTCTTAGTTCCTCCTACAATGAGCAGTTCTTC.

The J gene is TRBJ1-4, the V gene TRBV27; maybe TRBD1 (5 bases). The CDR3 length is 13 residues. Per the germline V gene, CDR1 is MNHEY and CDR2 is SMNVEV (reference sequence). The ends were cut back, 4 bases at V and 8 bases at J, with 11 bases in the middle. CDR3: CASSSRRGEKLFF. In DNA, the CDR3 is TGTGCCAGCAGTTCCCGAAGGGGAGAAAAACTGTTTTTT.

The CDR3 DNA is TGCAGCGTTAATTTTGGGGACTATGGCTACACCTTC. Translated, it gives CSVNFGDYGYTF. The rearrangement joins TRBV29-1 to TRBJ1-2; the D is unclear. The CDR3 contains 12 residues. V was cut by 5 bases and J by 3 bases, with 10 bases left in between. The germline V gene has CDR1 SQVTM and CDR2 ANQGSEA. The full variable domain, its missing parts supplied by reference TRBV29-1 and TRBJ1-2, is SAVISQKPSRDICQRGTSLTIQCQVDSQVTMMFWYRQQPGQSLTLIATANQGSEATYESGFVIDKFPISRPNLTFSTLTVSNMSPEDSSIYLCSVNFGDYGYTFGSGTRLTVV.

V gene TRBV7-9 combines with J gene TRBJ2-1; 12 nucleotides align to TRBD2. This CDR3 is 19 amino acids long. Per germline, CDR1 SEHNR and CDR2 FQNEAQ (reference sequence). J was trimmed by 8 bases and V by 4 bases; bases with no gene match: 18. The CDR3 is CASSSGQATSGRVLDEQFF. The CDR3 DNA follows: TGTGCCAGCAGCTCGGGACAGGCGACTAGCGGGAGAGTTCTGGATGAGCAGTTCTTC.

The chain has TRBV4-2 and TRBJ1-5, with D possibly TRBD1 on 5 matching bases. The CDR3 has 15 amino acids. Trimming took off 3 bases at V and 9 bases at J, with 18 bases between the two ends. The germline V gene has CDR1 LGHNA and CDR2 YNFKEQ. CDR3 sequence: CASSQAGTGISPQHF. The CDR3 nucleotides read TGTGCCAGCAGCCAGGCCGGGACGGGTATTTCGCCCCAGCATTTT.

V usage is TRBV25-1 and J usage is TRBJ2-7, with D possibly being TRBD1 (6 bases). The V end lost 1 base, the J end lost 3 bases, and 16 bases lay between the germline ends. Germline CDR1 reads MGHDK; CDR2 reads SYGVNS. CDR3 size: 16 residues. The chain's CDR3 is CASSESLGARSYEQYF. CDR3 in DNA: TGTGCCAGCAGTGAATCTCTGGGGGCGCGAAGCTACGAGCAGTACTTC.

The chain carries TRBV7-9 and TRBJ1-1, with D maybe TRBD1 (6 bases). This CDR3 spans 13 amino acids. Germline V CDR1 and CDR2: SEHNR, FQNEAQ (reference sequence). Trimming shortened V by 3 bases and J by 1 base, and 6 bases separated the two germline ends. CDR3 protein: CASSLTGNTEAFF. DNA for the CDR3: TGTGCCAGCAGCTTGACAGGGAACACTGAAGCTTTCTTT.

The chain couples TRBV4-1 to TRBJ1-1, with D unclear. Trimming shortened V by 1 base and J by 4 bases, and 7 bases separated the two germline ends. This CDR3 contains 13 residues. The germline V gene encodes CDR1 MGHRA and CDR2 YSYEKL. CDR3 nucleotides: TGCGCCAGCAGCCAAGTAATGAGCACTGAAGCTTTCTTT. This gives the protein CASSQVMSTEAFF.

This clone was picked up a small number of times. The gene calls are TRBV7-6 and TRBJ1-5; 8 nucleotides agree with TRBD1. CDR1 and CDR2 (germline): SGHVS, FNYEAQ. CDR3 length equals 14 residues. V shed 4 bases, J shed 5 bases, and the junction held 4 bases outside the gene matches. The CDR3 region has the DNA TGTGCCAGCAGCTACACAGGGGGGCATCAGCCCCAGCATTTT. It yields the protein CASSYTGGHQPQHF.

The chain is built from TRBV7-2 and TRBJ2-3, with 8 positions matching TRBD1. CDR3 size: 16 residues. V lost 6 bases and J lost 0; bases outside the gene matches: 8. Per the germline V gene, CDR1 is SGHTA and CDR2 is FQGNSA. CDR3 DNA: TGTGCCAGCAGTTCCCAGGGGGCGCTTAGCACAGATACGCAGTATTTT. Protein product: CASSSQGALSTDTQYF.

This clone was observed once. CDR3 region: CASSLVGGSGHNEQFF. The DNA of the CDR3 is TGCGCCAGCAGCTTGGTTGGCGGGAGTGGACACAATGAGCAGTTCTTC. This chain uses TRBV5-1 with TRBJ2-1; 7 nucleotides agree with TRBD2. The V segment lost 0 bases and the J segment 5 bases; nucleotides outside the gene matches: 8. The CDR3 loop spans 16 amino acids. From germline, CDR1 is SGHRS and CDR2 YFSETQ. Together with reference TRBV5-1 and TRBJ2-1, the CDR3 gives the full variable domain: KAGVTQTPRYLIKTRGQQVTLSCSPISGHRSVSWYQQTPGQGLQFLFEYFSETQRNKGNFPGRFSGRQFSNSRSEMNVSTLELGDSALYLCASSLVGGSGHNEQFFGPGTRLTVL.

The chain employs TRBV5-8 and TRBJ2-2; TRBD1 agrees at 9 bases. This CDR3 spans 14 amino acids. From germline, CDR1 is SGHTS and CDR2 YDEGEE. Trimming removed 9 bases from V and 7 bases from J; junction bases left unmatched: 10. CDR3 bases: TGTGCCATTTCACAGGGGGCTCGGGTCGGGGAGCTGTTTTTT. Residues: CAISQGARVGELFF.

The gene calls are TRBV28 and TRBJ2-1; 8 nucleotides match TRBD2. J gave up 16 bases and V 6 bases, and 11 bases lay outside the gene matches. The CDR3 is 12 amino acids. The germline CDR1 and CDR2 sequences are MDHEN and SYDVKM. CDR3 sequence reads: CASRNSGRGRFF. CDR3 coding DNA: TGTGCCAGCAGAAACAGCGGGAGAGGGCGTTTCTTC. Drawing the rest from reference TRBV28 and TRBJ2-1, the complete variable domain is DVKVTQSSRYLVKRTGEKVFLECVQDMDHENMFWYRQDPGLGLRLIYFSYDVKMKEKGDIPEGYSVSREKKERFSLILESASTNQTSMYLCASRNSGRGRFFGPGTRLTVL.

This chain links TRBV6-5 with TRBJ2-2; D call uncertain. From germline, CDR1 is MNHEY and CDR2 SVGAGI. The CDR3 has 13 residues. V was cut by 7 bases and J by 8 bases, with 14 bases left in between. The CDR3 here is CASNRNPVGELFF. The CDR3 DNA is TGTGCCAGCAATCGCAACCCGGTGGGGGAGCTGTTTTTT.

The chain couples TRBV28 to TRBJ1-3; a weak D match, TRBD1 (5 bases). Trimming pared 5 bases from V and 3 bases from J, leaving 11 bases between. The CDR3 extends over 14 amino acids. Per the germline V gene, CDR1 is MDHEN and CDR2 is SYDVKM. CDR3 sequence (DNA): TGTGCCAGCAGTGTCGGGGGGAGTGGAAACACCATATATTTT. Its translation is CASSVGGSGNTIYF.

This rearrangement joins TRBV20-1 to TRBJ2-5, with 9 bases aligning to TRBD2. The CDR3 extends over 14 amino acids. The germline gives CDR1 DFQATT, CDR2 SNEGSKA (reference sequence). Germline trimming cut 3 bases from V and 5 bases from J; bases unmatched to any gene: 7. Here the CDR3 DNA reads TGCAGTGCTAGTGAGAGCGGGAGGTCGGAGACCCAGTACTTC. Protein product: CSASESGRSETQYF.

This clone was seen just once. The chain recombines TRBV12-3 or TRBV12-4 with TRBJ1-2, with D hard to call. The CDR3 runs to 12 residues. V lost 1 base and J 7 bases, leaving 7 bases between the germline ends. CDR3 coding DNA: TGTGCCAGCAGTTTAGAGGGCGGTGGCTACACCTTC. Translated, it gives CASSLEGGGYTF.

In regard to this clone: At one end the junction does not follow the germline gene, possibly because of a read error. This rearrangement joins TRBV2 to TRBJ1-1; the D is unclear. The CDR3 contains 8 residues. Germline V CDR1 and CDR2: SNHLY, FYNNEI. The CDR3 here is CAIPLRGF. In nucleotides, the CDR3 is TGTGCCATCCCTTTGCGCGGCTTT.